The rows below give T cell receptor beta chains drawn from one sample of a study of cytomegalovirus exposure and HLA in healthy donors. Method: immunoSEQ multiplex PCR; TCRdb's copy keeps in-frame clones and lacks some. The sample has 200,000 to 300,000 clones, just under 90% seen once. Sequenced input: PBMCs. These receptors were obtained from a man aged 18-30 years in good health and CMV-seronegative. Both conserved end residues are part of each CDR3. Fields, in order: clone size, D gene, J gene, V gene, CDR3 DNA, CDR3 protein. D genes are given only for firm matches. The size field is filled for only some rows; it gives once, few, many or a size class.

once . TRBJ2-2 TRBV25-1 TGTGCCAGCAGTGTGCAGGGAGGAACCGGGGAGCTGTTTTTT CASSVQGGTGELFF
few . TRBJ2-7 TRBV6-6 TGTGCCAGCAGACTAGCTCTGGAGCAGTACTTC CASRLALEQYF
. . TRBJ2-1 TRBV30 TGTGCCTGGAGTGTCAATAGCGGATACAATGAGCAGTTCTTC CAWSVNSGYNEQFF
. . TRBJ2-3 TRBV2 TGTGCCAGCAGTGTGACTTATACCGATACGCAGTATTTT CASSVTYTDTQYF
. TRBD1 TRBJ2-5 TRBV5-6 TGTGCCAGCAGCTTGGTACCGAACCTCCAAGGGGGCAAGTACTTC CASSLVPNLQGGKYF
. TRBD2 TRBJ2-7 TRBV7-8 TGTGCCAGCAGCTTTCTTGGCGGGAGTGGAACCTACGAGCAGTACTTC CASSFLGGSGTYEQYF
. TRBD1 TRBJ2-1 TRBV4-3 TGCGCCAGCAGCCGATTACCCGGGACAGGCGACATGGGGCAGTTCTTC CASSRLPGTGDMGQFF
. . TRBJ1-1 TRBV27 TGTGCCAGCAGTTTTAGGGGGAACACTGAAGCTTTCTTT CASSFRGNTEAFF
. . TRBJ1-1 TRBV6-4 TGTGCCAGCAGTGAACCCGAGACTGAAGCTTTCTTT CASSEPETEAFF
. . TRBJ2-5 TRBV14 TGTGCCAGCAGCCAACAGTTACAAGAGACCCAGTACTTC CASSQQLQETQYF
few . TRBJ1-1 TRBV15 TGTGCCACCAGCAGAGCCAGGGGTGAAGCTTTCTTT CATSRARGEAFF
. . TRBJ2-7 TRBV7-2 TGTGCCAGCAGCTCCCGGGACTTTAAAAGCTCCTACGAGCAGTACTTC CASSSRDFKSSYEQYF
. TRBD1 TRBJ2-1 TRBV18 TGTGCCAGCTCACCCCCCGGGGCAGGGGGAATCAATGAGCAGTTCTTC CASSPPGAGGINEQFF
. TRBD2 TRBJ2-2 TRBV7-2 TGTGCCAGCAGGGGGGGGACTAGCGTCAACGGGGAGCTGTTTTTT CASRGGTSVNGELFF
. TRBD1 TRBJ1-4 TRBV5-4 TGTGCCAGCAGCCGGGGACAGAATAATGAAAAACTGTTTTTT CASSRGQNNEKLFF
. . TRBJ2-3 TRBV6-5 TGTGCCAGCAGCACGGGACAAGGCATGGATACGCAGTATTTT CASSTGQGMDTQYF
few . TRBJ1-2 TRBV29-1 TGCAGCGTTGACTTCTATGGCTACACCTTC CSVDFYGYTF
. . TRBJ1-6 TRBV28 TGTGCCAGCACCCGACAGGCGTTAAATTCACCCCTCCACTTT CASTRQALNSPLHF
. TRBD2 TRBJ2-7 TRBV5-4 TGTGCCAGCAGCTTCCCCTGGACTAGCGACATCCCGTACGAGCAGTACTTC CASSFPWTSDIPYEQYF
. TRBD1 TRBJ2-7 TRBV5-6 TGTGCCAGCAGCCGGGACAGGGGTTACGAGCAGTACTTC CASSRDRGYEQYF
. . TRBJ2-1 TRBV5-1 TGCGCCAGCAGCTTGGCCTCAAGCCTAGCATACAATGAGCAGTTCTTC CASSLASSLAYNEQFF
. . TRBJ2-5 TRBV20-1 TGCAGTCCCGGTCTCGAGTACTTC CSPGLEYF
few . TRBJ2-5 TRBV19 TGTGCCAGTAGCGACAGAGTCAGAGAGACCCAGTACTTC CASSDRVRETQYF
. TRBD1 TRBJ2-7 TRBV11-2 TGTGCCAGCAGCTTTGGGACAGGACATTACGAGCAGTACTTC CASSFGTGHYEQYF
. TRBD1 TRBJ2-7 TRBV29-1 TGCAGCGTAGGGACAGGGGGTTCCTACGAGCAGTACTTC CSVGTGGSYEQYF
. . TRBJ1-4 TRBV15 TGTGCCACCAGCAGCCACGTCGGACAGAATGAAAAACTGTTTTTT CATSSHVGQNEKLFF
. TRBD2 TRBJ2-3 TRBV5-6 TGTGCCAGCAGCGGGGAGGGGACAGATACGCAGTATTTT CASSGEGTDTQYF
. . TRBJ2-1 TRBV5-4 TGTGCCAGCAGCTTGGGGCGGAATGAGCAGTTCTTC CASSLGRNEQFF
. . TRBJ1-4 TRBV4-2 TGTGCCAGCAGCCAAGATATAACGGGAACTAATGAAAAACTGTTTTTT CASSQDITGTNEKLFF
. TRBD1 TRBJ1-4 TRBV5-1 TGCGCCAGCAGCTTCGGGACAGGGGCTGAAAAACTGTTTTTT CASSFGTGAEKLFF
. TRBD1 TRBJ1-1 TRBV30 TGTGCCTGGAACCCAGGACAGGGACGGTCGCCAGCTTTCTTT CAWNPGQGRSPAFF
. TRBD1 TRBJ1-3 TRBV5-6 TGTGCCAGCAGCTGGGGGACAGGGGCTGGAAACACCATATATTTT CASSWGTGAGNTIYF
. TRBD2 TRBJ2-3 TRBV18 TGTGCCAGCTCCCGGACTAGCGGGGTAGGGGATACGCAGTATTTT CASSRTSGVGDTQYF
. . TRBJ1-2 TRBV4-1 TGCGCCAGCAGCCAAGACAGGGGCGAGAGGAACTATGGCTACACCTTC CASSQDRGERNYGYTF
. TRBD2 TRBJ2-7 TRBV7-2 TGTGCCTCGACTAGCGGGGGGGCGAGATACGAGCAGTACTTC CASTSGGARYEQYF
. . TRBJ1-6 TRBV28 TGTGCCAGCCGTCCAGGACAAGGAGCTTCACCCCTCCACTTT CASRPGQGASPLHF
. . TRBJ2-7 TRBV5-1 TGCGCCAGCAGCCGGGATTACGAGCAGTACTTC CASSRDYEQYF
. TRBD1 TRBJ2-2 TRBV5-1 TGCGCCAGCAGGGCTTATGGACAGGTCATAACCGGGGAGCTGTTTTTT CASRAYGQVITGELFF
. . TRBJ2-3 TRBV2 TGTGCCCTGGAGGGATCTAGCACAGATACGCAGTATTTT CALEGSSTDTQYF
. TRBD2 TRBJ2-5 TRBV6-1 TGTGCCAGCGTCCCGGGAGCGGGGGGCAGAGAGACCCAGTACTTC CASVPGAGGRETQYF
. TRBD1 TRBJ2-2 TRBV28 TGTGCCAGCAGTTCCCGGGACAGGCGAAACACCGGGGAGCTGTTTTTT CASSSRDRRNTGELFF
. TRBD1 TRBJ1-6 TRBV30 TGTGCCTGGGTCCTCGGGACAGGGTCAGAATCACCCCTCCACTTT CAWVLGTGSESPLHF
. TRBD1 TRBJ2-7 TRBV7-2 TGTGCCAGCAGCTTATCGGGACAGGGACCCTACGAGCAGTACTTC CASSLSGQGPYEQYF